The 12 T cell receptor beta chains presented below share a single source sample, sequenced in a study of blood T cell repertoires in COVID-19. The data were produced by immunoSEQ multiplex PCR, yet TCRdb's version contains in-frame clones alone and is incomplete. The table lists roughly 210,000 clones, about 88% of them singletons. Sequencing input: peripheral blood. These receptors all come from a man in his 70s with acute or convalescent COVID-19.

The chain links TRBV18 to TRBJ2-1; tentatively, D is TRBD1 (5 bases). The CDR3 totals 12 residues. In germline, CDR1 is KGHSH, CDR2 LQKENI. The germline V and J ends were trimmed by 4 bases and 15 bases, with 16 bases remaining between them. CDR3 DNA sequence: TGTGCCAGCTCACTTTTGGCAGGGAAGGCGTTCTTC. Translated, it gives CASSLLAGKAFF.

The genes are TRBV7-9 and TRBJ2-5, with TRBD1 identical over 7 bases. The V segment lost 0 bases and the J segment 5 bases; nucleotides outside the gene matches: 3. The CDR3 length is 14 residues. From germline, CDR1 is SEHNR and CDR2 FQNEAQ (reference sequence). In DNA, the CDR3 is TGTGCCAGCAGCTTAGCGACAGGGTGGGAGACCCAGTACTTC. This encodes CASSLATGWETQYF. The full variable domain, with the rest looked up from reference TRBV7-9 and TRBJ2-5, is DTGVSQNPRHKITKRGQNVTFRCDPISEHNRLYWYRQTLGQGPEFLTYFQNEAQLEKSRLLSDRFSAERPKGSFSTLEIQRTEQGDSAMYLCASSLATGWETQYFGPGTRLLVL.

This chain joins TRBV11-2 and TRBJ2-5; TRBD1 is a possible D gene (6 bases). Between the trimmed V and J ends, which lost 5 bases and 6 bases, there was a span of 16 bases. The CDR3 totals 14 residues. CDR1 is SGHAT and CDR2 is FQNNGV in the germline V gene. Here the CDR3 reads CASSPKSGEQTQYF. The CDR3 nucleotides read TGTGCCAGCAGCCCGAAGTCAGGGGAACAGACCCAGTACTTC.

The chain links TRBV29-1 to TRBJ2-7; perhaps TRBD1 as D (5 bases). With 3 bases removed from V and 5 bases from J, the gap between germline ends came to 17 bases. This CDR3 region has 14 residues. CDR1 is SQVTM, CDR2 ANQGSEA, per germline. The CDR3 reads CSVESRQGTDEQYF. The CDR3 DNA sequence: TGCAGCGTTGAGTCGCGGCAGGGAACGGACGAGCAGTACTTC.

V gene TRBV30 combines with J gene TRBJ1-1; TRBD1 matches 7 bases. The CDR3 has 13 amino acids. The V and J ends lost 4 bases and 1 base, in that order; junction bases with no gene match: 3. Germline values: CDR1 GTSNPN, CDR2 SVGIG (reference sequence). CDR3 sequence (DNA): TGTGCCTGGATGGGACAGACGAACACTGAAGCTTTCTTT. Its protein is CAWMGQTNTEAFF.

The V call is TRBV9, the J call TRBJ2-5, with TRBD1 matching 8 bases. In germline, CDR1 is SGDLS, CDR2 YYNGEE. The CDR3 contains 15 residues. J lost 6 bases, V lost 3 bases, and 10 bases had no gene match. The CDR3 DNA is TGTGCCAGCAGCGGACCGACAGGGGCATCGCAGACCCAGTACTTC. This gives the protein CASSGPTGASQTQYF.

The chain links TRBV5-8 to TRBJ1-4, with 7 bases matching TRBD1. J lost 8 bases, V lost 5 bases, and 12 bases had no gene match. Germline values: CDR1 SGHTS, CDR2 YDEGEE. The CDR3 contains 15 residues. CDR3 region: CASSLVTGIVEKLFF. The CDR3 bases are TGTGCCAGCAGTTTAGTGACAGGGATTGTCGAAAAACTGTTTTTT.

The chain has TRBV5-4 and TRBJ2-7, with D hard to call. The CDR3 is made up of 14 amino acids. Per the germline V gene, CDR1 is SGHNT and CDR2 is YYREEE (reference sequence). Trimming left V 0 bases short and J 0 bases short, with 7 bases between. The CDR3 loop reads CASSLGGYSYEQYF. The CDR3 nucleotides are TGTGCCAGCAGCTTGGGAGGTTACTCCTACGAGCAGTACTTC.

This clone was seen just once. V usage is TRBV9 and J usage is TRBJ2-2; perhaps TRBD1 as D (6 bases). This CDR3 comprises 16 residues. V lost 0 bases and J lost 0, with 9 bases in between. The germline gives CDR1 SGDLS, CDR2 YYNGEE. CDR3 in amino acids: CASSVGGGPNTGELFF. The CDR3 region has the DNA TGTGCCAGCAGCGTAGGAGGGGGACCGAACACCGGGGAGCTGTTTTTT.

V gene TRBV15 combines with J gene TRBJ1-5; TRBD1 aligns across 7 bases. Trimming removed 7 bases from V and 1 base from J; junction bases left unmatched: 4. Germline V gene sequence: CDR1 LNHNV, CDR2 YYDKDF (reference sequence). The CDR3 sequence is 14 residues long. CDR3: CATNPDRSNQPQHF. In DNA, the CDR3 is TGTGCCACCAACCCGGACAGGAGCAATCAGCCCCAGCATTTT.

The J gene is TRBJ1-1, the V gene TRBV10-3, with 9 nucleotides matching TRBD1. In germline, CDR1 is ENHRY, CDR2 SYGVKD. The CDR3 has 18 residues. V gave up 6 bases and J gave up 3 bases; unmatched junction bases: 17. The CDR3 protein is CAIRGGRDRDLFDTEAFF. The DNA of the CDR3 is TGTGCCATCAGGGGGGGACGGGACAGGGACTTGTTCGACACTGAAGCTTTCTTT.

This rearrangement joins TRBV3-1 (or the pseudogene TRBV3-2) to TRBJ2-1; weak D call: TRBD1 (5 bases). Trimming took off 3 bases at V and 7 bases at J, with 7 bases between the two ends. This CDR3 is 12 amino acids long. The germline V gene has CDR1 LGHDT and CDR2 YNNKEL (reference sequence). CDR3 region: CASSQAGNEQFF. DNA for the CDR3: TGTGCCAGCAGCCAGGCAGGGAATGAGCAGTTCTTC.